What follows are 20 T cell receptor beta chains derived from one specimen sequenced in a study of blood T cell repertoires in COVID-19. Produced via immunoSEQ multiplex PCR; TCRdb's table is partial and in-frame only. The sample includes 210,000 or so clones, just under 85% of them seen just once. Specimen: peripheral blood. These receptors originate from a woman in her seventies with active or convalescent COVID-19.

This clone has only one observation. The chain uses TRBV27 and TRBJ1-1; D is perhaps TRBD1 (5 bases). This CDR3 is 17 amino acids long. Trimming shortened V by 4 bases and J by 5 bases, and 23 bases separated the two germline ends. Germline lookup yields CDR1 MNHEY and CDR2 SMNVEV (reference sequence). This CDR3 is CASSYSLRGQKGTEAFF. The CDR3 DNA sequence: TGTGCCAGCAGTTATAGCCTAAGAGGACAAAAAGGGACTGAAGCTTTCTTT.

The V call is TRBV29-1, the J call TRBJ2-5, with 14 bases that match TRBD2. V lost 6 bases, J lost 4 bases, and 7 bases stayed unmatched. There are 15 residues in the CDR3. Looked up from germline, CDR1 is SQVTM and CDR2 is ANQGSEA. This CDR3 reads CSVGTSGSFGETQYF. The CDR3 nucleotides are TGCAGCGTGGGGACTAGCGGGAGCTTTGGAGAGACCCAGTACTTC. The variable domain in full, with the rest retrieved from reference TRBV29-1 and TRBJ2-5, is SAVISQKPSRDICQRGTSLTIQCQVDSQVTMMFWYRQQPGQSLTLIATANQGSEATYESGFVIDKFPISRPNLTFSTLTVSNMSPEDSSIYLCSVGTSGSFGETQYFGPGTRLLVL.

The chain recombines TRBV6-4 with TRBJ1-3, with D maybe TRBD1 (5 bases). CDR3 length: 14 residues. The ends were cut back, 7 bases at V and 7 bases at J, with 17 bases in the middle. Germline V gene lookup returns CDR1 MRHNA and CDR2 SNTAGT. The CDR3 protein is CASTKHWEGNTIYF. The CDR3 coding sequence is TGTGCCAGCACCAAGCACTGGGAGGGGAACACCATATATTTT.

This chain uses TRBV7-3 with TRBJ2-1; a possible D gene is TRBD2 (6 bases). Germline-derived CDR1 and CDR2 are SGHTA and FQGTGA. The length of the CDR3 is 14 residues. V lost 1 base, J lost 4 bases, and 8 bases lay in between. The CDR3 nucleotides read TGTGCCAGCAGCTTAAAGGGAGGATACAATGAGCAGTTCTTC. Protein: CASSLKGGYNEQFF.

The CDR3 bases are TGTGCCAGCTTGGCAGCGCCTTATGAGGGCTACACCTTC. This encodes CASLAAPYEGYTF. The chain joins TRBV2 to TRBJ1-2; D is uncertain. Trimming took 8 bases from V and 8 from J, leaving 18 bases between them. Germline V gene data show CDR1 as SNHLY and CDR2 as FYNNEI. CDR3 size: 13 residues.

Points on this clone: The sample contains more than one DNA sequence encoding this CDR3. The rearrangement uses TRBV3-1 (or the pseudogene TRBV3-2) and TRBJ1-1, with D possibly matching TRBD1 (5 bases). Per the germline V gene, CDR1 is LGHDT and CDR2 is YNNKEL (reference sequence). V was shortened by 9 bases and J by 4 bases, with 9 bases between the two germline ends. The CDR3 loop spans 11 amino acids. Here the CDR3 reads CASRGGTEAFF. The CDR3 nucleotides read TGTGCCAGTAGGGGCGGCACTGAAGCTTTCTTT.

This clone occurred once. The CDR3 here is CASSGQGAKNIQYF. Here the CDR3 DNA reads TGTGCCAGCAGTGGACAGGGAGCCAAAAACATTCAGTACTTC. The chain carries TRBV2 and TRBJ2-4; 7 bases line up with TRBD1. The CDR3 spans 14 residues. Looked up from germline, CDR1 is SNHLY and CDR2 is FYNNEI. V shed 4 bases, J shed 0 bases, and the junction held 0 bases outside the gene matches.

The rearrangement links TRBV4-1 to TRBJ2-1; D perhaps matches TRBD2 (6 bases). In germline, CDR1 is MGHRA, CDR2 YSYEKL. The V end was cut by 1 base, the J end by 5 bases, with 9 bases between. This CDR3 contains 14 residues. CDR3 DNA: TGCGCCAGCAGCCAAGGGCGGGATGACAATGAGCAGTTCTTC. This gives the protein CASSQGRDDNEQFF.

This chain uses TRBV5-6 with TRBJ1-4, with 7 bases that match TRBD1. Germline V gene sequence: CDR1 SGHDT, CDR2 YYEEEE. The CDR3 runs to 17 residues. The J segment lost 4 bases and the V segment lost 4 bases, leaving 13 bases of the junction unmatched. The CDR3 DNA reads TGTGCCAGCAGCCCGCGACAGGGCCTGGGGGTTAATGAAAAACTGTTTTTT. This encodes CASSPRQGLGVNEKLFF.

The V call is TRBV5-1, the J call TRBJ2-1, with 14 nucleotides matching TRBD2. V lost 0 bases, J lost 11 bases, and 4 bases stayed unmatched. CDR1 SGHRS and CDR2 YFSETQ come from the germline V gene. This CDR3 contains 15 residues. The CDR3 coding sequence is TGCGCCAGCAGCTTGGAAGGGACTAGCGGGAGTAAGCAGTTCTTC. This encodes CASSLEGTSGSKQFF.

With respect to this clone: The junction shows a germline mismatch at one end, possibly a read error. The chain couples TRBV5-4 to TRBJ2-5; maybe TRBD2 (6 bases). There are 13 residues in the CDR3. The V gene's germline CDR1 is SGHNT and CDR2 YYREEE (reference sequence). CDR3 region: CARSRGWGETQYF. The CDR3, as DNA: TGTGCCCGCAGCCGGGGGTGGGGGGAGACCCAGTACTTC. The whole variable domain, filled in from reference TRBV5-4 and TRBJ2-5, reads ETGVTQSPTHLIKTRGQQVTLRCSSQSGHNTVSWYQQALGQGPQFIFQYYREEENGRGNFPPRFSGLQFPNYSSELNVNALELDDSALYLCARSRGWGETQYFGPGTRLLVL.

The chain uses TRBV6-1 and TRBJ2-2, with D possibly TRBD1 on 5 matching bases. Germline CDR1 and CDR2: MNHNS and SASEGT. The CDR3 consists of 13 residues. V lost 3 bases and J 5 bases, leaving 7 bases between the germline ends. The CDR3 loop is CASSDQGTGELFF. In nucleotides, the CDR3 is TGTGCCAGCAGTGACCAGGGTACCGGGGAGCTGTTTTTT.

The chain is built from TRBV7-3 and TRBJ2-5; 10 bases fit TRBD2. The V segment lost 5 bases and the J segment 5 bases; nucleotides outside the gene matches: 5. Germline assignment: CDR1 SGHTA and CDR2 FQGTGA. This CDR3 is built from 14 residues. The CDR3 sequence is CASSPSGRGETQYF. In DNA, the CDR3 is TGTGCCAGCAGCCCAAGCGGGAGGGGGGAGACCCAGTACTTC.

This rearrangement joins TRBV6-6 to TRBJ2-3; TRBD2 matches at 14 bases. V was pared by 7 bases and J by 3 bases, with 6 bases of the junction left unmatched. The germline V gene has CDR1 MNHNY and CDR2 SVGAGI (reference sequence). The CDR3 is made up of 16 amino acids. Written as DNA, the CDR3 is TGTGCCAGCACCGGGACTAGCGGGAGTACGACAGATACGCAGTATTTT. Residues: CASTGTSGSTTDTQYF.

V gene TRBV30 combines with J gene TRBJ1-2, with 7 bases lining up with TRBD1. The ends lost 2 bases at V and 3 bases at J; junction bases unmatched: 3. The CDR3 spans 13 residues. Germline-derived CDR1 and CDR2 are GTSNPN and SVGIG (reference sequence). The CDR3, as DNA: TGTGCCTGGAGTTTCGGGACAGACTATGGCTACACCTTC. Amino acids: CAWSFGTDYGYTF.

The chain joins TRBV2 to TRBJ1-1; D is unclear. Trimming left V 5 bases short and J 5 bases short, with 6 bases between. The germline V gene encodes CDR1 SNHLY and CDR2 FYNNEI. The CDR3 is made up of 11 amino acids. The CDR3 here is CASSPQTEAFF. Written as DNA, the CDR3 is TGTGCCAGCAGTCCCCAGACTGAAGCTTTCTTT.

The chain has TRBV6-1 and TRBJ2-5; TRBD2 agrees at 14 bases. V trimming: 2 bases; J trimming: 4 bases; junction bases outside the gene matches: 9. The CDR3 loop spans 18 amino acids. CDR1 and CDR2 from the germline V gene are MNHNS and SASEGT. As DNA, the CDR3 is TGTGCCAGCAGTGAATTTAGGACTAGCGGGAGGAGGCGAGAGACCCAGTACTTC. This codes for CASSEFRTSGRRRETQYF.

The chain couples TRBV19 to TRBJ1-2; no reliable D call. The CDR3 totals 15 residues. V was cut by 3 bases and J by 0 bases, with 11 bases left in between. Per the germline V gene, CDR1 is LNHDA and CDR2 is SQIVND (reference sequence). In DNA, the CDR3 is TGTGCCAGTAGTATCATGAGGTCAGCTAACTATGGCTACACCTTC. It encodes CASSIMRSANYGYTF.

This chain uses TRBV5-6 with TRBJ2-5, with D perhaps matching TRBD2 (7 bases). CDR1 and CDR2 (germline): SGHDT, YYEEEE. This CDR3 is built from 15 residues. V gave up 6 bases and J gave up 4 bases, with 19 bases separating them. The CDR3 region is CASTGGEGGRETQYF. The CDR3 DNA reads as TGTGCCAGCACGGGGGGCGAGGGGGGTCGAGAGACCCAGTACTTC. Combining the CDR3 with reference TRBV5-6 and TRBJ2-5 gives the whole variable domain DAGVTQSPTHLIKTRGQQVTLRCSPKSGHDTVSWYQQALGQGPQFIFQYYEEEERQRGNFPDRFSGHQFPNYSSELNVNALLLGDSALYLCASTGGEGGRETQYFGPGTRLLVL.

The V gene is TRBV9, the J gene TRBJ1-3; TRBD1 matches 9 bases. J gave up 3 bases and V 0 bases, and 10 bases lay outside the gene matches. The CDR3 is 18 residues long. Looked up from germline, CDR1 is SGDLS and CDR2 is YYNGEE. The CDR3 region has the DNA TGTGCCAGCAGCGTAGCCGCCGGGACAGGGAATTATGGAAACACCATATATTTT. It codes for CASSVAAGTGNYGNTIYF.